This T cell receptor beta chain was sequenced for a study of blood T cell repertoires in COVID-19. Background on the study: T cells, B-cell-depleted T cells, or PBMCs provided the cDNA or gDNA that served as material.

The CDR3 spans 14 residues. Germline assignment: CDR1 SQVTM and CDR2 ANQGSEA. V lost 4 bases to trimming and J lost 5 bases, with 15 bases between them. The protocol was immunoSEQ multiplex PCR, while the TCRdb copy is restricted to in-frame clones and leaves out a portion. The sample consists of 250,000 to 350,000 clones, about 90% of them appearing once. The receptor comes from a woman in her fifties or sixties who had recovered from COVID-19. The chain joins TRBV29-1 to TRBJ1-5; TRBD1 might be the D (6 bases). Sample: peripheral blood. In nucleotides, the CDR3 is TGCAGCGTTGCAGAACAGGGAGTGGATCAGCCCCAGCATTTT. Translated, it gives CSVAEQGVDQPQHF.